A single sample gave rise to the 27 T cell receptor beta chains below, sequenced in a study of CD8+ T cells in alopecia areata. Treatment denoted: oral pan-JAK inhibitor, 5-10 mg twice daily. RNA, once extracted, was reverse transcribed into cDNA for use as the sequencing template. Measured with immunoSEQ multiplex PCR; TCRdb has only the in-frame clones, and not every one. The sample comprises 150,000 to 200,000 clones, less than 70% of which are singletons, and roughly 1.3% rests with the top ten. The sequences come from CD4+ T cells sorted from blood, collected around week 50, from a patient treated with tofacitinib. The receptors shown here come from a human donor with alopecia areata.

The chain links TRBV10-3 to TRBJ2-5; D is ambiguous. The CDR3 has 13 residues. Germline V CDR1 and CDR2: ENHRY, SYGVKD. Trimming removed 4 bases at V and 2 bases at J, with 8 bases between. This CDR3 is CAISGNRQETQYF. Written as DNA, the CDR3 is TGTGCCATCAGTGGGAATAGGCAAGAGACCCAGTACTTC.

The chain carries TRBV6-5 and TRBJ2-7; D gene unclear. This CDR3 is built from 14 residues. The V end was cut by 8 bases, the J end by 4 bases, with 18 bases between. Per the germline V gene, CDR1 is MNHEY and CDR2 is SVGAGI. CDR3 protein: CASGPVGLNYEQYF. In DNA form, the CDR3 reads TGTGCCAGCGGGCCGGTTGGTCTTAATTACGAGCAGTACTTC.

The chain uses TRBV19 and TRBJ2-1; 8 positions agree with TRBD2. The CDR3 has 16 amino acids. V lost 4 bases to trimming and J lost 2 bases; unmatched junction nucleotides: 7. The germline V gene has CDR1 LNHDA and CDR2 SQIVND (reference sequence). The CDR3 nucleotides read TGTGCCAGTAGTAAAGTTCGGGGGGGGACCTACAATGAGCAGTTCTTC. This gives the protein CASSKVRGGTYNEQFF.

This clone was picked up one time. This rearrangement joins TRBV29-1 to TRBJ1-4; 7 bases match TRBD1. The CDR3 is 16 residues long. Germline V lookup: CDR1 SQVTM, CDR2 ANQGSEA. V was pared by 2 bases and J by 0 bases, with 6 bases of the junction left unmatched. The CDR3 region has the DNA TGCAGCGTTGAACGACAGGGTCGACCAACTAATGAAAAACTGTTTTTT. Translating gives CSVERQGRPTNEKLFF.

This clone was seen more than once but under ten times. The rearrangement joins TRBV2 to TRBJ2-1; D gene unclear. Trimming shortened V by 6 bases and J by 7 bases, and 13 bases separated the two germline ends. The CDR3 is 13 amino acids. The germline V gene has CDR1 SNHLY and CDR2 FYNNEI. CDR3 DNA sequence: TGTGCCAGCAGCCGAGATTTTAATAATGAGCAGTTCTTC. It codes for CASSRDFNNEQFF.

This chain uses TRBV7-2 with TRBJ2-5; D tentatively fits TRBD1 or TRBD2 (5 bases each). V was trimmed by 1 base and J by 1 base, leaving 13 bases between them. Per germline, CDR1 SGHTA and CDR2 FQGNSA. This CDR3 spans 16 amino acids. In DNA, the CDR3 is TGTGCCAGCAGCTTAGTCGGGACGGCAGTCCAAGAGACCCAGTACTTC. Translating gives CASSLVGTAVQETQYF.

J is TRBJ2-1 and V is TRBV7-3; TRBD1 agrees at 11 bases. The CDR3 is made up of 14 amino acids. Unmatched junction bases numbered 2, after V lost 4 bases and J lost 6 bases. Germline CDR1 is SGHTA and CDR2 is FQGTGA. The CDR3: CASSSGQGANEQFF. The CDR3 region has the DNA TGTGCCAGCAGCTCCGGACAGGGGGCCAATGAGCAGTTCTTC. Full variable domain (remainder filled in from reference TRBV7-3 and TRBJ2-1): GAGVSQTPSNKVTEKGKYVELRCDPISGHTALYWYRQSLGQGPEFLIYFQGTGAADDSGLPNDRFFAVRPEGSVSTLKIQRTERGDSAVYLCASSSGQGANEQFFGPGTRLTVL.

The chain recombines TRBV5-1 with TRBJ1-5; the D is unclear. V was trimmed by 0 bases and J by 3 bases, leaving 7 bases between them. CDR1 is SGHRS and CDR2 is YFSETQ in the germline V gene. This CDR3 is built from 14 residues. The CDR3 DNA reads TGCGCCAGCAGCTTGGATGGCGACAATCAGCCCCAGCATTTT. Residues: CASSLDGDNQPQHF.

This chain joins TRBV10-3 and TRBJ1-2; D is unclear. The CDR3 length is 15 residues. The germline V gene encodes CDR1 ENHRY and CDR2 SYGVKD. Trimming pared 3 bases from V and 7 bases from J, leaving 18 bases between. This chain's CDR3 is CAISDRRREYGGYTF. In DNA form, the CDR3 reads TGTGCCATCAGTGATCGGCGAAGGGAGTATGGTGGCTACACCTTC.

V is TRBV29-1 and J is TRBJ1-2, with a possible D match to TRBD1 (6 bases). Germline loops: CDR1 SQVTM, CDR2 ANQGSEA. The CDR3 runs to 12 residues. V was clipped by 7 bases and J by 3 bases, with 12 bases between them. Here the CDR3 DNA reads TGCAGCGCGGGGAGGACAGACTATGGCTACACCTTC. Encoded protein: CSAGRTDYGYTF.

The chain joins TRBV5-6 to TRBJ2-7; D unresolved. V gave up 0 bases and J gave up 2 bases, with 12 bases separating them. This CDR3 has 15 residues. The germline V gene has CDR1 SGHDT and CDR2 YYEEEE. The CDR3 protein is CASSLEVLKAYEQYF. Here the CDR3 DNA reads TGTGCCAGCAGCTTGGAGGTATTGAAGGCCTACGAGCAGTACTTC.

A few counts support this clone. The CDR3 DNA reads as TGCGCCAGCAGCCAAGATGCAAGAATTGGCGATACGCAGTATTTT. Protein product: CASSQDARIGDTQYF. J is TRBJ2-3 and V is TRBV4-3, with D unresolved. Germline CDR1 LGHNA, CDR2 YSLEER. The CDR3 runs 15 residues. V was cut by 0 bases and J by 6 bases, with 13 bases left in between.

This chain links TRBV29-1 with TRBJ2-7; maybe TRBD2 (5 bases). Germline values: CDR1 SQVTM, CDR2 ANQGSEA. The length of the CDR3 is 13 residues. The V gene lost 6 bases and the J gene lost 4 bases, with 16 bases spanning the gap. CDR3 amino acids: CSVGRTGSYEQYF. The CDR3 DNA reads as TGCAGCGTGGGAAGGACTGGATCTTACGAGCAGTACTTC.

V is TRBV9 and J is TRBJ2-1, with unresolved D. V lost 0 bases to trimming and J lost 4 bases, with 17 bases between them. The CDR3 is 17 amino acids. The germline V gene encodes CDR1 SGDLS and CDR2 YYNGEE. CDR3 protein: CASSVDQMTGRYNEQFF. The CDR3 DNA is TGTGCCAGCAGCGTAGATCAAATGACCGGGCGATACAATGAGCAGTTCTTC.

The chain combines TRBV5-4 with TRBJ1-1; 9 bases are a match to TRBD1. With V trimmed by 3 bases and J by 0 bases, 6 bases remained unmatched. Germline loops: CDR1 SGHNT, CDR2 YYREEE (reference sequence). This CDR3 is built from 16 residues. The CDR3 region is CASSSRTGAMNTEAFF. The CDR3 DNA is TGTGCCAGCAGCTCCAGGACAGGGGCCATGAACACTGAAGCTTTCTTT.

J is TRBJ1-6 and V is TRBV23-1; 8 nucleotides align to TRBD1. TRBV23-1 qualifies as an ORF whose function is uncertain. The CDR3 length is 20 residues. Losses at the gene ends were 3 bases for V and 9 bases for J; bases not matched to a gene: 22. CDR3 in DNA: TGCGCCAGCAGTCACAACAGAAAACCCGCAGGACAGGGTGTATGTTCACCCCTCCACTTT. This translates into CASSHNRKPAGQGVCSPLHF.

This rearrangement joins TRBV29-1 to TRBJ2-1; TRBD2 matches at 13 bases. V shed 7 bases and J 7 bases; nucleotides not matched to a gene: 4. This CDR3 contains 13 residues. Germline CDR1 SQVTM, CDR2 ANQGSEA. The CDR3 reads CSALAGGPNEQFF. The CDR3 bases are TGCAGCGCACTAGCGGGGGGGCCTAATGAGCAGTTCTTC.

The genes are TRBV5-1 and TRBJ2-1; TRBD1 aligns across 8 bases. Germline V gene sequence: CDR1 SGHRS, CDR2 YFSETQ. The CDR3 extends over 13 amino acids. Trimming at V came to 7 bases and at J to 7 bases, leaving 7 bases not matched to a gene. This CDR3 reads CASGTGGANEQFF. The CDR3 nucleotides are TGCGCCAGCGGAACAGGGGGTGCGAATGAGCAGTTCTTC. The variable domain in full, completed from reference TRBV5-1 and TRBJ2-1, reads KAGVTQTPRYLIKTRGQQVTLSCSPISGHRSVSWYQQTPGQGLQFLFEYFSETQRNKGNFPGRFSGRQFSNSRSEMNVSTLELGDSALYLCASGTGGANEQFFGPGTRLTVL.

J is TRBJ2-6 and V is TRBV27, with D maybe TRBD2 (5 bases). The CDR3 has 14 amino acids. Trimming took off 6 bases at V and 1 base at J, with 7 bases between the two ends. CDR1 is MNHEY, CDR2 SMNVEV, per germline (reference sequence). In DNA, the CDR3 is TGTGCCAGCAGATCGGGGTCTGGGGCCAACGTCCTGACTTTC. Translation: CASRSGSGANVLTF.

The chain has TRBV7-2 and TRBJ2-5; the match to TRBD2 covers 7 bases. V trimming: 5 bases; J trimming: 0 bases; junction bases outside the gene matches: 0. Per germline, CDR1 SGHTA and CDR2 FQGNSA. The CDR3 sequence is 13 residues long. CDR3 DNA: TGTGCCAGCAGCGGGGGGGACCAAGAGACCCAGTACTTC. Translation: CASSGGDQETQYF.

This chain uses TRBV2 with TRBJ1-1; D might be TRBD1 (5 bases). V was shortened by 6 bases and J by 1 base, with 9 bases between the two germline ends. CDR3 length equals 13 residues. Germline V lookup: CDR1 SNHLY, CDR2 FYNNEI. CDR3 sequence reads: CASRGRGNTEAFF. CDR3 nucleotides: TGTGCCAGCAGGGGACGCGGGAACACTGAAGCTTTCTTT.

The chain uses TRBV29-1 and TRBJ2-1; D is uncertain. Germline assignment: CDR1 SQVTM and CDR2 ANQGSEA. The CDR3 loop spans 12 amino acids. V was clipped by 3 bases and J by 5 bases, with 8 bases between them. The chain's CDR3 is CSVDGTDNEQFF. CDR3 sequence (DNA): TGCAGCGTTGACGGTACGGACAATGAGCAGTTCTTC.

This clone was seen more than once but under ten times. CDR3 region: CASSLSYEQYF. DNA for the CDR3: TGTGCCAGCAGCTTATCCTACGAGCAGTACTTC. The chain joins TRBV7-9 to TRBJ2-7, with unresolved D. CDR1 and CDR2 from the germline V gene are SEHNR and FQNEAQ (reference sequence). The germline V and J ends were trimmed by 2 bases and 1 base, with 0 bases remaining between them. The CDR3 length is 11 residues.

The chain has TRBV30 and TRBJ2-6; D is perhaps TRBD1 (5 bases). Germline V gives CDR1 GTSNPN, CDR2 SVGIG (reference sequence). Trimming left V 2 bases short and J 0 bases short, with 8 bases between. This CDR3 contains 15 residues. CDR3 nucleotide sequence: TGTGCCTGGAGTTCAGGGCTCTCTGGGGCCAACGTCCTGACTTTC. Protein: CAWSSGLSGANVLTF.

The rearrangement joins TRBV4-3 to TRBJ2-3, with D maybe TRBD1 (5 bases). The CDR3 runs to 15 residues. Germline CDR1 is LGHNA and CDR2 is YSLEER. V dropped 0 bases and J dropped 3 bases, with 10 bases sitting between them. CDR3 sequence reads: CASSQEARATDTQYF. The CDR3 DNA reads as TGCGCCAGCAGCCAAGAGGCCAGGGCGACAGATACGCAGTATTTT.

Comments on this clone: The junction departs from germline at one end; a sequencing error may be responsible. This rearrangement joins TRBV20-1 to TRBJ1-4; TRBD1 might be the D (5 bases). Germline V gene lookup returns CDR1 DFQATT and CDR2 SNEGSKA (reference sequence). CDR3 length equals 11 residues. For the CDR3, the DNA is TGCAGTGCCACTACCGGGACGAGCGAAACTTTT. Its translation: CSATTGTSETF.

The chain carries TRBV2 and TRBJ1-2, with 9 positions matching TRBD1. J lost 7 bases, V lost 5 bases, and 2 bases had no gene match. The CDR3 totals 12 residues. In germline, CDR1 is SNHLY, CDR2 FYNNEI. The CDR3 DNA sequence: TGTGCCAGCAGTTTACAGGGGGCTGGCTACACCTTC. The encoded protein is CASSLQGAGYTF.